The 26 T cell receptor beta chains in this list originate from one sample, sequenced in a study of a mutant IDH1 vaccine in newly diagnosed glioma. Noted time point: week 35, safety follow-up. Each vaccine dose was 300 ug of mutant IDH1 20-mer peptide, with topical imiquimod. Sequenced by immunoSEQ multiplex PCR; TCRdb stores in-frame clones only, minus some. The sample shows around 45,000 clones, approximately 90% of them seen only once. Their specific antigens are unknown. The specimen comprised PBMCs, sampled from a glioma patient whose treatment included an IDH1 peptide vaccine. Receptors were obtained from a middle-aged woman with glioma.

This clone was picked up one time. J is TRBJ2-4 and V is TRBV2; TRBD2 matches 7 bases. Germline lookup yields CDR1 SNHLY and CDR2 FYNNEI. The V and J ends lost 6 bases and 2 bases, in that order; junction bases with no gene match: 4. There are 14 residues in the CDR3. CDR3 in DNA: TGTGCCAGCAGCCTGCGGGGGACCAAAAACATTCAGTACTTC. It is translated as CASSLRGTKNIQYF.

This sequence joins TRBV2 and TRBJ1-2; 9 nucleotides align to TRBD1. This CDR3 is 13 amino acids long. Losses at the gene ends were 5 bases for V and 5 bases for J; bases not matched to a gene: 3. The germline CDR1 and CDR2 sequences are SNHLY and FYNNEI. CDR3 region: CASSPGTGYGYTF. CDR3 nucleotide sequence: TGTGCCAGCAGTCCCGGGACAGGGTATGGCTACACCTTC.

The chain has TRBV2 and TRBJ2-5, with D perhaps TRBD1 or TRBD2 (5 bases each). Germline CDR1 reads SNHLY; CDR2 reads FYNNEI. Trimming left V 7 bases short and J 0 bases short, with 15 bases between. The CDR3 contains 15 residues. Written as DNA, the CDR3 is TGTGCCAGCAACGGGGACCGGCGCAACCAAGAGACCCAGTACTTC. Encoded protein: CASNGDRRNQETQYF.

The J gene is TRBJ1-2, the V gene TRBV9; a possible D gene is TRBD1 (5 bases). There are 17 residues in the CDR3. V was trimmed by 0 bases and J by 2 bases, leaving 17 bases between them. Germline CDR1 SGDLS, CDR2 YYNGEE. This CDR3 reads CASSVGTSGQTNYGYTF. The CDR3 DNA follows: TGTGCCAGCAGCGTAGGGACTTCAGGACAAACCAACTATGGCTACACCTTC.

This clone occurred a few times. The chain couples TRBV6-5 to TRBJ1-1, with 8 bases that match TRBD1. In germline, CDR1 is MNHEY, CDR2 SVGAGI. V trimming: 4 bases; J trimming: 8 bases; junction bases outside the gene matches: 3. CDR3 length: 12 residues. CDR3 nucleotide sequence: TGTGCCAGCAGTTTCAGGGACAGGGAAGCTTTCTTT. The encoded protein is CASSFRDREAFF.

The chain recombines TRBV4-1 with TRBJ2-1; 11 bases line up with TRBD2. The CDR3 runs to 21 residues. V was clipped by 1 base and J by 8 bases; unmatched bases: 22. Germline CDR1 reads MGHRA; CDR2 reads YSYEKL. In DNA form, the CDR3 reads TGCGCCAGCAGCCAAGGGGGCCTAGCGGGAGGTCCCCGGGCAACTACCTATGAGCAGTTCTTC. Protein product: CASSQGGLAGGPRATTYEQFF.

This clone has a handful of counts. The chain is built from TRBV7-9 and TRBJ2-5; possible D gene TRBD2, 5 bases. Germline CDR1 and CDR2: SEHNR and FQNEAQ (reference sequence). This CDR3 region has 12 residues. Trimming took 5 bases from V and 7 from J, leaving 11 bases between them. DNA of the CDR3: TGTGCCAGCAGCCTCGGGGAAGGGACCCAGTACTTC. Encoded protein: CASSLGEGTQYF.

V is TRBV14 and J is TRBJ2-3; 8 nucleotides line up with TRBD1. Germline CDR1 and CDR2: SGHDN and FVKESK. With V trimmed by 3 bases and J by 7 bases, 9 bases remained unmatched. There are 15 residues in the CDR3. The CDR3 reads CASSHGRGPGNTQYF. The DNA of the CDR3 is TGTGCCAGCAGCCACGGCAGGGGGCCAGGGAATACGCAGTATTTT.

V and J are TRBV5-8 and TRBJ1-5, with a tentative D call TRBD1 (6 bases). Germline values: CDR1 SGHTS, CDR2 YDEGEE. Trimming stripped 4 bases from V and 1 base from J, with 9 bases between. The CDR3 runs 14 residues. CDR3 DNA sequence: TGTGCCAGCAGCATGGACAGCAGCAATCAGCCCCAGCATTTT. This sequence encodes CASSMDSSNQPQHF.

The genes are TRBV6-5 and TRBJ1-1, with D possibly matching TRBD1 (5 bases). V dropped 7 bases and J dropped 4 bases, with 16 bases sitting between them. The CDR3 consists of 14 residues. Germline V gene sequence: CDR1 MNHEY, CDR2 SVGAGI. The CDR3 nucleotides are TGTGCCAGCATTTTACTCCCAGGGAGCACTGAAGCTTTCTTT. As protein: CASILLPGSTEAFF.

This chain uses TRBV25-1 with TRBJ2-7; 10 positions match TRBD1. Germline CDR1 MGHDK, CDR2 SYGVNS. CDR3 size: 16 residues. V lost 9 bases, J lost 6 bases, and 17 bases stayed unmatched. The DNA of the CDR3 is TGTGCCAGAGCGAGTAATCCGGGACAGGGGTCGATCGAGCAGTACTTC. Its protein is CARASNPGQGSIEQYF.

The rearrangement links TRBV11-3 to TRBJ2-1; 8 bases fit TRBD1. This CDR3 has 16 residues. Germline-derived CDR1 and CDR2 are SGHNT and YENEEA. With 5 bases clipped from V and 5 bases from J, the junction kept 11 bases outside the gene matches. Here the CDR3 reads CASSELLRDRNNEQFF. The CDR3 nucleotides read TGTGCCAGCAGCGAATTACTCCGGGACAGGAACAATGAGCAGTTCTTC.

In DNA, the CDR3 is TGTGCCAGCAGCCCAGGGACAAGCTCAAACTATGGCTACACCTTC. It encodes CASSPGTSSNYGYTF. The chain recombines TRBV5-5 with TRBJ1-2; possibly TRBD1 for D (6 bases). The CDR3 sequence is 15 residues long. Deletions cut 4 bases from V and 2 bases from J, with 15 bases between. The V gene's germline CDR1 is SGHKS and CDR2 YYEKEE (reference sequence).

The chain is built from TRBV30 and TRBJ1-4; no clear D gene. V was shortened by 0 bases and J by 4 bases, with 9 bases between the two germline ends. The CDR3 has 14 residues. The V gene's germline CDR1 is GTSNPN and CDR2 SVGIG (reference sequence). CDR3 residues: CAWSVAARNEKLFF. The CDR3, as DNA: TGTGCCTGGAGTGTTGCAGCTCGTAATGAAAAACTGTTTTTT.

There are a few counts of this clone. The J gene is TRBJ1-6, the V gene TRBV6-5; 7 positions match TRBD1. Germline V CDR1 and CDR2: MNHEY, SVGAGI. CDR3 size: 13 residues. With 4 bases clipped from V and 10 bases from J, the junction kept 4 bases outside the gene matches. CDR3 nucleotide sequence: TGTGCCAGCAGTTCGGGACAGCGATCACCCCTCCACTTT. It is translated as CASSSGQRSPLHF.

The chain has TRBV6-1 and TRBJ2-3; D not resolved. V lost 2 bases to trimming and J lost 4 bases, with 7 bases between them. This CDR3 has 13 residues. The germline CDR1 and CDR2 sequences are MNHNS and SASEGT. CDR3: CASSEWESDTQYF. The CDR3 coding sequence is TGTGCCAGCAGTGAATGGGAATCAGATACGCAGTATTTT.

The rearrangement joins TRBV5-1 to TRBJ2-7, with D perhaps matching TRBD2 (5 bases). From germline, CDR1 is SGHRS and CDR2 YFSETQ. This CDR3 spans 14 amino acids. Trimming removed 0 bases at V and 3 bases at J, with 10 bases between. CDR3 in amino acids: CASSLVSGNYEQYF. The CDR3 DNA reads as TGCGCCAGCAGCTTGGTTTCGGGAAACTACGAGCAGTACTTC.

The chain uses TRBV7-2 and TRBJ1-4; tentatively, D is TRBD1 (6 bases). V was pared by 5 bases and J by 5 bases, with 15 bases between. CDR1 and CDR2 from the germline V gene are SGHTA and FQGNSA. The CDR3 runs to 15 residues. The CDR3 DNA follows: TGTGCCAGCAGCGTCTCAGGGACAAGAAATGAAAAACTGTTTTTT. Its protein product is CASSVSGTRNEKLFF.

This clone has only one observation. CDR3 DNA sequence: TGTGCCAGCAGCCTGGGAGGGGTTAGCAATCAGCCCCAGCATTTT. Translation gives CASSLGGVSNQPQHF. The V gene is TRBV2, the J gene TRBJ1-5; possible D gene TRBD1, 5 bases. CDR1 is SNHLY and CDR2 is FYNNEI in the germline V gene. V dropped 6 bases and J dropped 0 bases, with 12 bases sitting between them. The CDR3 has 15 residues.

This chain joins TRBV7-8 and TRBJ2-7, with 10 bases matching TRBD1. The CDR3 contains 17 residues. V gave up 5 bases and J gave up 1 base; unmatched junction bases: 11. Germline V CDR1 and CDR2: SGHVS, FQNEAQ. CDR3 sequence: CASSPRRGTGVSYEQYF. CDR3 in DNA: TGTGCCAGCAGCCCAAGGCGAGGGACAGGGGTTTCCTACGAGCAGTACTTC.

The chain carries TRBV4-2 and TRBJ2-7; unclear D gene. Looked up from germline, CDR1 is LGHNA and CDR2 is YNFKEQ. The V and J ends lost 4 bases and 2 bases respectively, with 15 bases between them. This CDR3 region has 15 residues. For the CDR3, the DNA is TGTGCCAGCAGCCCCGCTCGAGACCCCACCTACGAGCAGTACTTC. Translating gives CASSPARDPTYEQYF.

The chain recombines TRBV25-1 with TRBJ1-1; no clear D gene. Germline assignment: CDR1 MGHDK and CDR2 SYGVNS. The germline V and J ends were trimmed by 3 bases and 3 bases, with 5 bases remaining between them. This CDR3 spans 12 amino acids. The CDR3 bases are TGTGCCAGCAGTGATTCGGACACTGAAGCTTTCTTT. Translated: CASSDSDTEAFF.

This sequence joins TRBV5-1 and TRBJ2-1; 11 positions match TRBD2. The germline CDR1 and CDR2 sequences are SGHRS and YFSETQ. The V segment lost 4 bases and the J segment 0 bases; nucleotides outside the gene matches: 9. This CDR3 is built from 18 residues. CDR3 residues: CASSPRVAGGSSYNEQFF. The CDR3 DNA reads as TGCGCCAGCAGCCCTAGGGTAGCGGGGGGGAGCTCCTACAATGAGCAGTTCTTC.

This clone was found a few times. The chain couples TRBV5-1 to TRBJ2-7, with D perhaps TRBD2 (5 bases). The germline V gene encodes CDR1 SGHRS and CDR2 YFSETQ. The CDR3 has 14 amino acids. V was trimmed by 2 bases and J by 3 bases, leaving 12 bases between them. Here the CDR3 reads CASSFFKRDYEQYF. CDR3 in DNA: TGCGCCAGCAGCTTCTTTAAACGGGACTACGAGCAGTACTTC.

The rearrangement uses TRBV2 and TRBJ1-5; possible D gene TRBD1, 6 bases. The length of the CDR3 is 14 residues. V shed 4 bases and J shed 6 bases, with 13 bases lying between them. CDR1 and CDR2 from the germline V gene are SNHLY and FYNNEI. This CDR3 reads CASSVQGRGQPQHF. The CDR3 bases are TGTGCCAGCAGTGTACAGGGTAGAGGTCAGCCCCAGCATTTT.

This clone was counted once. The V call is TRBV2, the J call TRBJ1-3; D not resolved. The germline CDR1 and CDR2 sequences are SNHLY and FYNNEI. V was trimmed by 6 bases and J by 3 bases, leaving 9 bases between them. CDR3 length: 13 residues. This CDR3 is CASRWNFGNTIYF. CDR3 DNA sequence: TGTGCCAGCAGATGGAATTTTGGAAACACCATATATTTT.